These 27 T cell receptor beta chains came from one sample sequenced in a study of blood T cell repertoires in COVID-19. Profiling relied on immunoSEQ multiplex PCR, and the TCRdb table lists in-frame clones only, not all of them. The table lists approximately 92,000 clones, approximately 80% of them singletons, with 3.5% to 5% in the top ten. Sequenced: peripheral blood. Receptor source: a man in his sixties with acute or convalescent COVID-19.

The chain carries TRBV7-9 and TRBJ1-2; D is perhaps TRBD1 (6 bases). Trimming shortened V by 4 bases and J by 8 bases, and 20 bases separated the two germline ends. Per germline, CDR1 SEHNR and CDR2 FQNEAQ (reference sequence). The CDR3 has 15 amino acids. This CDR3 reads CASSSGALTDSGYTF. The CDR3 nucleotides are TGTGCCAGCAGCTCAGGGGCGTTGACCGACTCCGGCTACACCTTC.

This chain joins TRBV5-6 and TRBJ1-2, with TRBD1 identical over 7 bases. This CDR3 has 16 amino acids. The V gene's germline CDR1 is SGHDT and CDR2 YYEEEE. After removal of 4 bases from V and 8 bases from J, the junction contained 17 bases not matched to a gene. CDR3 region: CASSPHTGEGLGGYTF. The CDR3 DNA is TGTGCCAGCAGCCCGCATACAGGGGAAGGGCTAGGAGGCTACACCTTC.

The chain uses TRBV7-9 and TRBJ1-1; 7 bases agree with TRBD1. With V trimmed by 5 bases and J by 9 bases, 6 bases remained unmatched. The CDR3 extends over 12 amino acids. Germline lookup yields CDR1 SEHNR and CDR2 FQNEAQ (reference sequence). CDR3 sequence reads: CASSGDSRQAFF. Here the CDR3 DNA reads TGTGCCAGCAGCGGGGACAGCCGACAAGCTTTCTTT.

This chain joins TRBV30 and TRBJ1-2, with D maybe TRBD1 (5 bases). Per the germline V gene, CDR1 is GTSNPN and CDR2 is SVGIG (reference sequence). The CDR3 loop spans 11 amino acids. V was shortened by 2 bases and J by 6 bases, with 7 bases between the two germline ends. CDR3 in DNA: TGTGCCTGGAGTCTAGGGGATGGCTACACCTTC. Translating it yields CAWSLGDGYTF.

The chain couples TRBV6-5 to TRBJ1-2; no firm D call. Per germline, CDR1 MNHEY and CDR2 SVGAGI. Trimming pared 6 bases from V and 4 bases from J, leaving 12 bases between. This CDR3 spans 13 amino acids. CDR3 region: CASSLTASYGYTF. CDR3 in DNA: TGTGCCAGCAGCCTTACAGCAAGCTATGGCTACACCTTC.

V usage is TRBV29-1 and J usage is TRBJ2-1; TRBD2 agrees at 7 bases. Germline CDR1 and CDR2: SQVTM and ANQGSEA. The J segment lost 10 bases and the V segment lost 5 bases, leaving 8 bases of the junction unmatched. The CDR3 runs to 12 residues. In DNA, the CDR3 is TGCAGCGTTATAGTTCCGGGACTAGAGCAGTTCTTC. Translation gives CSVIVPGLEQFF.

This clone was counted a single time. The chain carries TRBV11-2 and TRBJ2-1; 12 positions match TRBD2. V was pared by 0 bases and J by 6 bases, with 15 bases of the junction left unmatched. The CDR3 contains 20 residues. Germline CDR1 SGHAT, CDR2 FQNNGV. The CDR3 reads CASSLDLAASGGAQGNEQFF. The DNA for the CDR3 is TGTGCCAGCAGCTTAGATCTGGCGGCTAGCGGGGGGGCTCAGGGCAATGAGCAGTTCTTC.

J is TRBJ1-1 and V is TRBV12-3 or TRBV12-4, with D uncertain. V was shortened by 7 bases and J by 7 bases, with 13 bases between the two germline ends. CDR3 size: 12 residues. DNA for the CDR3: TGTGCCAGCATCACGGTGGGCAGTGAAGCTTTCTTT. Protein: CASITVGSEAFF.

The chain joins TRBV11-3 to TRBJ2-7; D possibly corresponds to TRBD2 (5 bases). Per germline, CDR1 SGHNT and CDR2 YENEEA. V lost 6 bases and J 9 bases, leaving 18 bases between the germline ends. The CDR3 covers 13 residues. CDR3 protein: CASSREGVLWQYF. As DNA, the CDR3 is TGTGCCAGCAGTCGTGAGGGCGTCCTTTGGCAGTACTTC.

This clone is a singleton in its sample. CDR3 in DNA: TGTGCCTGGAGTGTATATTCCCCAGGGGGTGAAGCTTTCTTT. It is translated as CAWSVYSPGGEAFF. The chain combines TRBV30 with TRBJ1-1, with TRBD1 matching 7 bases. The CDR3 is made up of 14 amino acids. The V gene's germline CDR1 is GTSNPN and CDR2 SVGIG (reference sequence). The ends lost 0 bases at V and 7 bases at J; junction bases unmatched: 8.

The gene calls are TRBV6-5 and TRBJ1-5; D is perhaps TRBD1 (5 bases). With 6 bases removed from V and 0 bases from J, the gap between germline ends came to 12 bases. CDR3 length: 15 amino acids. The germline V gene encodes CDR1 MNHEY and CDR2 SVGAGI. Here the CDR3 DNA reads TGTGCCAGCAGGTCGACAGTGTATAGCAATCAGCCCCAGCATTTT. Translation: CASRSTVYSNQPQHF.

The DNA of the CDR3 is TGTGCCAGCAGACCGCGGGGGGGCCCAGATACGCAGTATTTT. Its translation: CASRPRGGPDTQYF. The V call is TRBV11-1, the J call TRBJ2-3, with 9 positions matching TRBD2. CDR3 length: 14 residues. The germline V gene encodes CDR1 SGHAT and CDR2 FQDESV (reference sequence). Germline trimming cut 6 bases from V and 4 bases from J; bases unmatched to any gene: 5.

The chain couples TRBV27 to TRBJ2-1, with 7 bases that match TRBD1. The ends lost 2 bases at V and 4 bases at J; junction bases unmatched: 5. This CDR3 spans 15 amino acids. CDR1 is MNHEY, CDR2 SMNVEV, per germline (reference sequence). This CDR3 reads CASSLEGARYNEQFF. The CDR3 DNA is TGTGCCAGCAGTTTAGAGGGGGCGCGGTACAATGAGCAGTTCTTC.

The rearrangement uses TRBV6-5 and TRBJ1-5; a weak D match, TRBD1 (5 bases). The CDR3 contains 14 residues. Germline V gene data show CDR1 as MNHEY and CDR2 as SVGAGI. V was cut by 6 bases and J by 0 bases, with 9 bases left in between. CDR3 in amino acids: CASSATGSNQPQHF. Here the CDR3 DNA reads TGTGCCAGCAGCGCTACAGGTAGCAATCAGCCCCAGCATTTT.

In this sample, this clone turned up a few times. The V call is TRBV4-1, the J call TRBJ2-5; the D gene is possibly TRBD2 (6 bases). This CDR3 has 14 residues. In germline, CDR1 is MGHRA, CDR2 YSYEKL. V was clipped by 1 base and J by 6 bases, with 12 bases between them. The CDR3 bases are TGCGCCAGCAGCCAAGCGGGACTGGGGAAGACCCAGTACTTC. Protein sequence: CASSQAGLGKTQYF.

J is TRBJ1-5 and V is TRBV19; perhaps TRBD1 as D (5 bases). V lost 5 bases and J 3 bases, leaving 11 bases between the germline ends. CDR1 LNHDA and CDR2 SQIVND come from the germline V gene (reference sequence). This CDR3 has 14 amino acids. This CDR3 reads CASSPQVPNQPQHF. In DNA form, the CDR3 reads TGTGCCAGTAGTCCACAGGTTCCCAATCAGCCCCAGCATTTT.

V and J are TRBV7-9 and TRBJ1-3; 7 positions agree with TRBD1. This CDR3 region has 17 residues. Losses at the gene ends were 1 base for V and 4 bases for J; bases not matched to a gene: 10. Germline lookup yields CDR1 SEHNR and CDR2 FQNEAQ (reference sequence). The CDR3 sequence: CASSLETRQGGGNTIYF. Here the CDR3 DNA reads TGTGCCAGCAGCTTAGAAACACGACAGGGAGGAGGAAACACCATATATTTT.

This chain uses TRBV18 with TRBJ2-7, with 8 bases lining up with TRBD1. The germline V gene has CDR1 KGHSH and CDR2 LQKENI. Losses at the gene ends were 3 bases for V and 2 bases for J; bases not matched to a gene: 3. This CDR3 is 14 amino acids long. CDR3 sequence: CASSPDRVPYEQYV. DNA for the CDR3: TGTGCCAGCTCACCGGACAGGGTCCCCTACGAGCAGTACGTC.

V is TRBV6-5 and J is TRBJ2-2; maybe TRBD1 (5 bases). V shed 8 bases and J shed 3 bases, with 13 bases lying between them. Germline assignment: CDR1 MNHEY and CDR2 SVGAGI. The CDR3 loop spans 14 amino acids. This CDR3 reads CASQFRQHTGELFF. In DNA, the CDR3 is TGTGCCAGCCAGTTCCGACAGCACACCGGGGAGCTGTTTTTT.

The V and J genes are TRBV5-1 and TRBJ2-1; 7 bases fit TRBD1. Trimming removed 0 bases from V and 3 bases from J; junction bases left unmatched: 3. Germline CDR1 SGHRS, CDR2 YFSETQ. CDR3 length equals 15 residues. This CDR3 is CASSLGGTDYNEQFF. CDR3 nucleotides: TGCGCCAGCAGCTTGGGAGGGACAGACTACAATGAGCAGTTCTTC.

The V and J genes are TRBV5-4 and TRBJ1-1; D gene unclear. The CDR3 covers 14 residues. V dropped 4 bases and J dropped 5 bases, with 15 bases sitting between them. Germline CDR1 is SGHNT and CDR2 is YYREEE (reference sequence). CDR3 in DNA: TGTGCCAGCAGCGTACTTCTCGGCGGTACTGAAGCTTTCTTT. Its translation: CASSVLLGGTEAFF.

V and J are TRBV6-5 and TRBJ1-1; no definite D call. Germline V gives CDR1 MNHEY, CDR2 SVGAGI. Trimming took 6 bases from V and 0 from J, leaving 14 bases between them. This CDR3 is 15 amino acids long. CDR3 loop: CASRGDRSMNTEAFF. DNA of the CDR3: TGTGCCAGCAGGGGAGACCGGAGCATGAACACTGAAGCTTTCTTT.

V is TRBV19 and J is TRBJ1-1, with 9 bases that match TRBD1. This CDR3 region has 17 residues. The trim removed 5 bases at V and 5 bases at J, leaving 15 bases unmatched. Germline V gene lookup returns CDR1 LNHDA and CDR2 SQIVND (reference sequence). The CDR3 nucleotides are TGTGCCAGTAGTGTCTATCCTACAGGGGGCTATGGTACTGAAGCTTTCTTT. Its protein is CASSVYPTGGYGTEAFF.

In this sample, this clone turned up once. This rearrangement joins TRBV5-1 to TRBJ2-3; 7 bases agree with TRBD1. V dropped 4 bases and J dropped 3; count of bases not matched to a gene: 5. The CDR3 is 14 amino acids. Per germline, CDR1 SGHRS and CDR2 YFSETQ. The CDR3: CASSTGTETDTQYF. DNA of the CDR3: TGCGCCAGCAGCACAGGGACAGAAACAGATACGCAGTATTTT.

This clone appeared once. This chain connects TRBV3-1 (or the pseudogene TRBV3-2) to TRBJ2-7; TRBD2 agrees at 12 bases. This CDR3 comprises 20 residues. Germline CDR1 reads LGHDT; CDR2 reads YNNKEL (reference sequence). The trim removed 0 bases at V and 4 bases at J, leaving 16 bases unmatched. Here the CDR3 reads CASSQDQLTGTSGCRYEQYV. DNA of the CDR3: TGTGCCAGCAGCCAAGACCAACTTACCGGGACTAGCGGGTGTCGTTACGAGCAGTACGTC.

The chain uses TRBV20-1 and TRBJ2-2; 7 bases agree with TRBD2. The V and J ends lost 3 bases and 2 bases, in that order; junction bases with no gene match: 3. The CDR3 is 14 amino acids. The germline V gene encodes CDR1 DFQATT and CDR2 SNEGSKA (reference sequence). This CDR3 reads CSASWGGNTGELFF. The DNA for the CDR3 is TGCAGTGCTAGTTGGGGGGGAAACACCGGGGAGCTGTTTTTT.

The chain recombines TRBV5-4 with TRBJ1-6, with 7 bases matching TRBD1. This CDR3 contains 14 residues. Germline-derived CDR1 and CDR2 are SGHNT and YYREEE (reference sequence). The junction had 3 bases not matched to a gene; V was cut back by 2 bases and J by 7 bases. The DNA for the CDR3 is TGTGCCAGCAGCTTAGGGACAGTAAATTCACCCCTCCACTTT. This encodes CASSLGTVNSPLHF.